This TCR beta chain was identified in a study of molecular identifiers for immune sequencing clone quantification (dated by TCRdb to 2016 to 2018). Looking at the study overall: In a replicate experiment, RNA from around 20,000 or 100,000 naive CD8 T cells was split into five aliquots, four of which were sequenced. This methods study benchmarked molecular-identifier clustering-based TCR repertoire sequencing (MIDCIRS) and TCR RNA copy counting, using CD8 T cells to do so.

Libraries of naive CD8 T cells were built from about 20,000 to 1,000,000 sorted cells, with 10%, 30% or 50% of the purified RNA used. On a BD FACSAria II, naive CD8 T cells were FACS-sorted as CD8+CD4-CCR7+CD45RA+ and collected into RLT Plus buffer. To test detection sensitivity, Jurkat RNA equivalent to more than 8 TCR copies was spiked into samples of roughly 19,000-1,000,000 naive CD8 T cells. Enrichment of CD8 T cells was performed with RosetteSep CD8+ T Cell Enrichment Cocktail and Ficoll-Paque, after which ACK red cell lysis was carried out. In the germline V gene, CDR1 corresponds to SGHVS and CDR2 to FNYEAQ. Unmatched junction bases come to 9, with V trimmed by 5 bases and J by 6 bases. The CDR3 sequence holds 15 residues, the cysteine and phenylalanine included. CDR3 DNA is the only sequence kept; it has 45 bases, read in frame from the first base. Study-level results and caveats: In CMV-specific effector cells, over 99% of molecules were held by clones above 20 RNA copies, whereas under 1% of molecules were held by such clones in naive cells. Highly expanded clone sizes could be underestimated if identical TCR molecules share a barcode. Modeling estimated about three recovered TCR RNA copies per cell, compared with approximately 10 by digital PCR, which implies roughly 30% capture efficiency. When barcode sub-clustering was omitted, TCR diversity was inflated by chimeric consensus sequences, with chimeras reaching as high as 47%. A single cell's worth of spiked-in Jurkat TCR RNA was reported detectable even among around 1 million naive CD8 T cells. Spiked-in Jurkat TCR RNA (10 copies' worth), which is not part of the donor repertoire, was contained in the naive libraries.

Library preparation was by PCR. Reads for this sample came from an Illumina HiSeq 4000. Bulk TCR libraries were prepared as previously described, using TCR primers listed in Table S5. Purification of total RNA was performed with the Qiagen AllPrep DNA/RNA kit. Reads from multiple sequencing runs of the same library were pooled before analysis. The published analysis was carried out like this. Reads were retained only if an exact TCR constant sequence was present, and the retained reads were trimmed to 150 nt and grouped according to their 12-nt molecular barcodes. Reads in each barcode group were sub-clustered using a 15% Levenshtein threshold, and a quality-weighted consensus sequence was built for each RNA molecule. Non-functional sequences were discarded, and so were lower-count sequences lying one edit away from another sequence. Based on a fit of two negative binomial distributions, barcode sub-clusters having less than 20% of the maximum read count were discarded. TCRdb reran the public reads through fastp at Q25 and MiXCR, keeping productive beta chains. Every CDR3 protein is listed once, alongside the most common genes and DNA of its rows. The authors' filters were not applied to this entry. In all, the sample holds about 320,000 distinct CDR3 sequences, and 20% to 25% of those were seen once. Under 0.95% of the sample is held by the ten biggest clonotypes.

This clonotype occurred many times. Its antigen target is currently unknown. No much larger clonotype is one base removed from it; base qualities were not supplied. This TCR was sampled from a human donor in good health. Some libraries in this study had Jurkat cell RNA spiked in. The sequence joins TRBV7-6 to TRBJ2-2; TRBD2 agrees with 7 junctional bases. The specimen sequenced was naive CD8+ T cells from blood, with Jurkat cell RNA spiked in. Read against the paper, the sample's cell subset or site label means: FACS-sorted CD8+CD4-CCR7+CD45RA+ naive T cells. The encoded CDR3 is CASSPLAGAAGELFF. The nucleotide sequence reads TGTGCCAGCAGCCCCCTGGCGGGAGCGGCCGGGGAGCTGTTTTTT.